Below are 25 T cell receptor beta chains sequenced from a single sample in a study of shared clonotypes between healthy human individuals. Naive-designated CD8 cells lacked CD45RO, were positively enriched for CCR7, and omitted terminally differentiated effector memory CD45RA+ cells. The method was immunoSEQ multiplex PCR; TCRdb's version includes in-frame clones alone and lacks a portion of them. This sample has millions of clones, with 85% to 95% found just once. Sample: naive CD8+ T cells from PBMCs. The source is a man younger than 35 in good health. Some clones in this sample may be carry-over from other donors' samples.

V gene TRBV6-5 combines with J gene TRBJ2-3; no clear D. The V gene's germline CDR1 is MNHEY and CDR2 SVGAGI. Trimming removed 7 bases from V and 1 base from J, with 12 bases in between. The CDR3 spans 14 residues. The CDR3 sequence: CASKAGQGTDTQYF. The CDR3 DNA sequence: TGTGCCAGCAAGGCTGGTCAGGGCACAGATACGCAGTATTTT.

This chain connects TRBV18 to TRBJ2-6; TRBD2 matches 11 bases. CDR3 length: 21 amino acids. Germline V CDR1 and CDR2: KGHSH, LQKENI. Trimming at V came to 4 bases and at J to 0 bases, leaving 14 bases not matched to a gene. The CDR3 DNA sequence: TGTGCCAGCTCACTTGTCCGACTAGCGGGGCCTTTTTACTCTGGGGCCAACGTCCTGACTTTC. Translation gives CASSLVRLAGPFYSGANVLTF.

As to this clone: Other DNA sequences of this sample code for an identical CDR3. The V and J genes are TRBV27 and TRBJ2-1; 7 nucleotides line up with TRBD1. The germline CDR1 and CDR2 sequences are MNHEY and SMNVEV (reference sequence). Trimming took 5 bases from V and 2 from J; bases not matched to a gene: 3. The length of the CDR3 is 14 residues. Written as DNA, the CDR3 is TGTGCCAGCAGTCCGGGACAGACCTACAATGAGCAGTTCTTC. Translated: CASSPGQTYNEQFF.

V usage is TRBV27 and J usage is TRBJ2-7, with TRBD2 as a possible D gene (6 bases). Trimming pared 3 bases from V and 0 bases from J, leaving 12 bases between. The CDR3 spans 15 residues. In germline, CDR1 is MNHEY, CDR2 SMNVEV (reference sequence). CDR3 nucleotide sequence: TGTGCCAGCAGTTTGGGCGGGATAAACTCCTACGAGCAGTACTTC. This translates into CASSLGGINSYEQYF.

This rearrangement joins TRBV29-1 to TRBJ2-1, with a tentative D call TRBD2 (5 bases). V was pared by 4 bases and J by 7 bases, with 14 bases between. Germline V gene data show CDR1 as SQVTM and CDR2 as ANQGSEA. CDR3 length: 13 amino acids. The CDR3 protein is CSVVLAAGNEQFF. In DNA form, the CDR3 reads TGCAGCGTTGTCCTAGCCGCCGGGAATGAGCAGTTCTTC.

The rearrangement links TRBV5-1 to TRBJ1-1; 7 nucleotides match TRBD1. The CDR3 loop spans 17 amino acids. Germline trimming cut 1 base from V and 6 bases from J; bases unmatched to any gene: 15. CDR1 SGHRS and CDR2 YFSETQ come from the germline V gene. CDR3 DNA: TGCGCCAGCAGCTTGTACCTATACAATACAGGGGTCGCTGAAGCTTTCTTT. This gives the protein CASSLYLYNTGVAEAFF.

J is TRBJ2-2 and V is TRBV5-6, with 8 bases fitting TRBD1. This CDR3 is 16 amino acids long. Per germline, CDR1 SGHDT and CDR2 YYEEEE. The trim removed 3 bases at V and 4 bases at J, leaving 8 bases unmatched. CDR3 bases: TGTGCCAGCAGCTACCCCGACAGGGGCTTCACCGGGGAGCTGTTTTTT. Encoded protein: CASSYPDRGFTGELFF.

The V gene is TRBV7-9, the J gene TRBJ2-1; possible D gene TRBD2, 5 bases. V dropped 7 bases and J dropped 8 bases, with 24 bases sitting between them. There are 16 residues in the CDR3. Germline CDR1 reads SEHNR; CDR2 reads FQNEAQ (reference sequence). CDR3 sequence (DNA): TGTGCCAGCAACCCCGAGGTTAGACCGGCGGGCTATGAGCAGTTCTTC. Protein sequence: CASNPEVRPAGYEQFF.

This chain connects TRBV7-9 to TRBJ2-3; a possible D gene is TRBD2 (6 bases). Looked up from germline, CDR1 is SEHNR and CDR2 is FQNEAQ (reference sequence). The V gene lost 2 bases and the J gene lost 4 bases, with 13 bases spanning the gap. This CDR3 comprises 15 residues. In DNA form, the CDR3 reads TGTGCCAGCAGCTTAACCGGGAGTAGCGCAGATACGCAGTATTTT. Translated, it gives CASSLTGSSADTQYF.

The chain joins TRBV2 to TRBJ2-4, with 7 positions matching TRBD2. The CDR3 spans 18 residues. Germline loops: CDR1 SNHLY, CDR2 FYNNEI. With 11 bases clipped from V and 7 bases from J, the junction kept 26 bases outside the gene matches. The CDR3 bases are TGTGCCGCCGGGGACCGGGAGGCCGCCGGGTCGTCTTGGAACATTCAGTACTTC. This encodes CAAGDREAAGSSWNIQYF. Using reference TRBV2 and TRBJ2-4 for the parts outside the CDR3, the full variable domain is EPEVTQTPSHQVTQMGQEVILRCVPISNHLYFYWYRQILGQKVEFLVSFYNNEISEKSEIFDDQFSVERPDGSNFTLKIRSTKLEDSAMYFCAAGDREAAGSSWNIQYFGAGTRLSVL.

The chain combines TRBV6-6 with TRBJ1-1; D perhaps matches TRBD1 (5 bases). This CDR3 spans 16 amino acids. The V end lost 2 bases, the J end lost 2 bases, and 15 bases lay between the germline ends. From germline, CDR1 is MNHNY and CDR2 SVGAGI (reference sequence). The CDR3 nucleotides are TGTGCCAGCAGTTACGACGCGGTACAGGATAACACTGAAGCTTTCTTT. This gives the protein CASSYDAVQDNTEAFF.

The chain joins TRBV7-2 to TRBJ1-2, with D maybe TRBD1 (6 bases). CDR3 length: 14 amino acids. Between the trimmed V and J ends, which lost 5 bases and 7 bases, there was a span of 17 bases. Per germline, CDR1 SGHTA and CDR2 FQGNSA. The CDR3 region has the DNA TGTGCCAGCAGCCTATTGGGGACAACCCCTGGCTACACCTTC. It codes for CASSLLGTTPGYTF.

V and J are TRBV30 and TRBJ1-5; D unresolved. The CDR3 is 14 residues long. Trimming shortened V by 3 bases and J by 0 bases, and 9 bases separated the two germline ends. The germline CDR1 and CDR2 sequences are GTSNPN and SVGIG (reference sequence). CDR3 nucleotides: TGTGCCTGGAGACACCCCTATAGCAATCAGCCCCAGCATTTT. Translating gives CAWRHPYSNQPQHF.

The rearrangement uses TRBV5-1 and TRBJ2-5; TRBD2 might be the D (5 bases). This CDR3 contains 15 residues. In germline, CDR1 is SGHRS, CDR2 YFSETQ. V gave up 3 bases and J gave up 4 bases, with 16 bases separating them. CDR3 nucleotide sequence: TGCGCCAGCAGCTCCCCGACACCGGCGGGAGAGACCCAGTACTTC. Translation: CASSSPTPAGETQYF. Looking up the rest from reference TRBV5-1 and TRBJ2-5 gives the full variable domain: KAGVTQTPRYLIKTRGQQVTLSCSPISGHRSVSWYQQTPGQGLQFLFEYFSETQRNKGNFPGRFSGRQFSNSRSEMNVSTLELGDSALYLCASSSPTPAGETQYFGPGTRLLVL.

A word on this clone: A much larger clone differs by one base, so this may be a read error. The V call is TRBV7-9, the J call TRBJ2-1; 8 bases match TRBD2. After removal of 3 bases from V and 5 bases from J, the junction contained 3 bases not matched to a gene. Germline-derived CDR1 and CDR2 are SEHNR and FQNEAQ (reference sequence). This CDR3 has 14 amino acids. CDR3 residues: CASSFLAGNNEQFF. The CDR3 DNA follows: TGTGCCAGCAGCTTCCTAGCGGGCAACAATGAGCAGTTCTTC.

This clone was recorded once. The rearrangement uses TRBV28 and TRBJ2-1, with a possible D match to TRBD2 (6 bases). This CDR3 is 14 amino acids long. Trimming cost V 7 bases and J 0 bases, with 10 bases left between them. Per germline, CDR1 MDHEN and CDR2 SYDVKM. The CDR3 protein is CASMGGISYNEQFF. Written as DNA, the CDR3 is TGTGCCAGCATGGGGGGAATCTCCTACAATGAGCAGTTCTTC.

This rearrangement joins TRBV7-2 to TRBJ2-1; 7 bases line up with TRBD2. Looked up from germline, CDR1 is SGHTA and CDR2 is FQGNSA. Losses at the gene ends were 4 bases for V and 8 bases for J; bases not matched to a gene: 17. The CDR3 has 17 residues. CDR3 in amino acids: CASSSSGGTSFSHEQFF. In DNA, the CDR3 is TGTGCCAGCAGCTCCTCCGGGGGGACTTCTTTTTCGCATGAGCAGTTCTTC.

This rearrangement joins TRBV7-3 to TRBJ2-3; D is possibly TRBD1 (7 bases). The V end was cut by 5 bases, the J end by 7 bases, with 19 bases between. The CDR3 consists of 15 residues. CDR1 and CDR2 from the germline V gene are SGHTA and FQGTGA. The CDR3 bases are TGTGCCAGCAGCCCCATTGCAGGGGGGACAAATACGCAGTATTTT. Translating it yields CASSPIAGGTNTQYF. Looking up the rest from reference TRBV7-3 and TRBJ2-3 gives the full variable domain: GAGVSQTPSNKVTEKGKYVELRCDPISGHTALYWYRQSLGQGPEFLIYFQGTGAADDSGLPNDRFFAVRPEGSVSTLKIQRTERGDSAVYLCASSPIAGGTNTQYFGPGTRLTVL.

Comments on this clone: This specimen includes other DNA sequences encoding the same CDR3. The chain is built from TRBV29-1 and TRBJ2-7; no reliable D call. The CDR3 length is 10 residues. The germline V gene has CDR1 SQVTM and CDR2 ANQGSEA. Trimming removed 5 bases at V and 3 bases at J, with 5 bases between. The CDR3 sequence: CSVLVYEQYF. CDR3 DNA sequence: TGCAGCGTTCTTGTCTACGAGCAGTACTTC.

The rearrangement links TRBV28 to TRBJ2-7; D is perhaps TRBD1 or TRBD2 (5 bases each). V lost 6 bases and J lost 4, with 19 bases in between. The CDR3 loop spans 15 amino acids. CDR1 and CDR2 from the germline V gene are MDHEN and SYDVKM. The CDR3 region has the DNA TGTGCCAGCAGCCCCCCGACCGAGGGGTTTTACGAGCAGTACTTC. It translates to CASSPPTEGFYEQYF.

This chain joins TRBV29-1 and TRBJ2-3; D remains ambiguous. The V gene's germline CDR1 is SQVTM and CDR2 ANQGSEA. This CDR3 region has 10 residues. V was shortened by 7 bases and J by 4 bases, with 6 bases between the two germline ends. The CDR3 coding sequence is TGCAGCGGTTCCCCAGATACGCAGTATTTT. Its protein is CSGSPDTQYF.

This chain links TRBV7-2 with TRBJ2-2, with 8 bases fitting TRBD1. CDR1 is SGHTA and CDR2 is FQGNSA in the germline V gene. V lost 5 bases, J lost 6 bases, and 11 bases stayed unmatched. The length of the CDR3 is 16 residues. The CDR3 sequence: CASSRGQGGLAGELFF. The CDR3 DNA reads as TGTGCCAGCAGCCGCGGACAGGGCGGTTTGGCCGGGGAGCTGTTTTTT.

The gene calls are TRBV11-2 and TRBJ2-7; maybe TRBD1 (5 bases). Germline loops: CDR1 SGHAT, CDR2 FQNNGV. The CDR3 is 15 amino acids. V was clipped by 5 bases and J by 0 bases, with 14 bases between them. The CDR3 region is CASSGTGSSSYEQYF. In nucleotides, the CDR3 is TGTGCCAGCAGCGGAACAGGTTCCTCCTCCTACGAGCAGTACTTC.

The gene calls are TRBV6-1 and TRBJ1-5; 10 bases are shared with TRBD1. The CDR3 runs 18 residues. Germline CDR1 is MNHNS and CDR2 is SASEGT. V trimming: 0 bases; J trimming: 4 bases; junction bases outside the gene matches: 9. The CDR3 DNA sequence: TGTGCCAGCAGTGAAGCGCAAGGGACAGGGGACATTAATCAGCCCCAGCATTTT. Translating it yields CASSEAQGTGDINQPQHF.

V gene TRBV2 combines with J gene TRBJ1-1, with D tentatively TRBD1 (6 bases). The CDR3 spans 13 residues. Germline assignment: CDR1 SNHLY and CDR2 FYNNEI. V lost 5 bases to trimming and J lost 4 bases, with 11 bases between them. For the CDR3, the DNA is TGTGCCAGCAGTCCACAGGGAGGCACTGAAGCTTTCTTT. It codes for CASSPQGGTEAFF.